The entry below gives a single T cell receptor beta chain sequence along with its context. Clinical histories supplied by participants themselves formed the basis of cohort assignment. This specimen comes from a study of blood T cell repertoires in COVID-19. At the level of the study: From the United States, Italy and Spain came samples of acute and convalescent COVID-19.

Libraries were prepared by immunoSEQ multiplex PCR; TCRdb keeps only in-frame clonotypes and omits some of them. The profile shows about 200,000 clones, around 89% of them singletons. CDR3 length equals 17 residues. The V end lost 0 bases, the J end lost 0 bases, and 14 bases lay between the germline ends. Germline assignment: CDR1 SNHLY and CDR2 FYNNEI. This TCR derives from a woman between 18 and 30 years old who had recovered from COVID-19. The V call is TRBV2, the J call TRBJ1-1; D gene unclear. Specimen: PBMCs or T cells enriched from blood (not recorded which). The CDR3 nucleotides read TGTGCCAGCAGTGAAGCTTATCAGGAGGCTATGAACACTGAAGCTTTCTTT. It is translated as CASSEAYQEAMNTEAFF.